A selection of T cell receptor beta chains follows, all from one sample in a study of blood T cell repertoires in COVID-19. Generated by immunoSEQ multiplex PCR, the TCRdb table keeps only in-frame clones and is missing some. The table has 150,000 to 200,000 clones, 82% seen once. Sequences were obtained from PBMCs or T cells enriched from blood (not recorded which). The receptors come from a man aged 60-69 years who had recovered from COVID-19. CDR3s include the opening cysteine and the closing phenylalanine or tryptophan. D genes are given only for firm matches. For some rows the clone size is stated as once, few or many, or as a class when expanded; others skip it.

V gene: TRBV5-8
J gene: TRBJ1-3
clone size: .
D gene: .
CDR3 protein: CASSLDRTSSGNTIYF
CDR3 DNA: TGTGCCAGCAGCTTGGACAGGACGAGCTCTGGAAACACCATATATTTT

V gene: TRBV6-6
J gene: TRBJ2-1
clone size: .
D gene: TRBD1
CDR3 protein: CASSRTTGTGYYNEQFF
CDR3 DNA: TGTGCCAGCAGTCGAACAACCGGGACAGGGTACTACAATGAGCAGTTCTTC

V gene: TRBV11-2
J gene: TRBJ1-1
clone size: .
D gene: .
CDR3 protein: CASSFSFGYTEAFF
CDR3 DNA: TGTGCCAGCAGCTTCAGTTTTGGTTATACTGAAGCTTTCTTT

V gene: TRBV28
J gene: TRBJ1-1
clone size: .
D gene: .
CDR3 protein: CASSLRQMNTEAFF
CDR3 DNA: TGTGCCAGCAGTTTAAGACAGATGAACACTGAAGCTTTCTTT

V gene: TRBV6-5
J gene: TRBJ1-5
clone size: .
D gene: .
CDR3 protein: CASSSLFRESNQPQHF
CDR3 DNA: TGTGCCAGCAGTTCTCTTTTCAGGGAAAGCAATCAGCCCCAGCATTTT

V gene: TRBV6-5
J gene: TRBJ1-5
clone size: .
D gene: TRBD1
CDR3 protein: CASRNTGGNQPQHF
CDR3 DNA: TGTGCCAGCAGGAATACAGGGGGCAATCAGCCCCAGCATTTT

V gene: TRBV12-5
J gene: TRBJ1-1
clone size: .
D gene: .
CDR3 protein: CASGLPDMGSTEAFF
CDR3 DNA: TGTGCTAGTGGTTTACCGGACATGGGTTCGACTGAAGCTTTCTTT

V gene: TRBV6-4
J gene: TRBJ2-5
clone size: .
D gene: .
CDR3 protein: CASSEEGEGTQYF
CDR3 DNA: TGTGCCAGCAGTGAGGAGGGTGAAGGGACCCAGTACTTC

V gene: TRBV19
J gene: TRBJ2-7
clone size: .
D gene: .
CDR3 protein: CASNGGFEQYF
CDR3 DNA: TGTGCCAGTAACGGGGGATTCGAGCAGTACTTC

V gene: TRBV6-6
J gene: TRBJ2-5
clone size: few
D gene: TRBD1
CDR3 protein: CASSYSGQAQETQYF
CDR3 DNA: TGTGCCAGCAGTTACTCGGGACAGGCCCAAGAGACCCAGTACTTC

V gene: TRBV7-8
J gene: TRBJ2-3
clone size: once
D gene: .
CDR3 protein: CASSFAGSTDTQYF
CDR3 DNA: TGTGCCAGCAGCTTCGCGGGAAGCACAGATACGCAGTATTTT

V gene: TRBV3-1/TRBV3-2
J gene: TRBJ1-1
clone size: .
D gene: .
CDR3 protein: CASSPLGRGTEAFF
CDR3 DNA: TGTGCCAGCAGCCCCCTGGGCAGGGGTACTGAAGCTTTCTTT

V gene: TRBV5-1
J gene: TRBJ2-7
clone size: .
D gene: TRBD2
CDR3 protein: CASSLEAAGGREQYF
CDR3 DNA: TGCGCCAGCAGCTTGGAGGCAGCGGGAGGTCGAGAGCAGTACTTC

V gene: TRBV7-8
J gene: TRBJ2-1
clone size: .
D gene: TRBD2
CDR3 protein: CASSLAGGRGGYNEQFF
CDR3 DNA: TGTGCCAGCAGCTTAGCCGGAGGGCGGGGGGGATACAATGAGCAGTTCTTC

V gene: TRBV6-4
J gene: TRBJ2-3
clone size: .
D gene: .
CDR3 protein: CASRRRDPGVWDTQYF
CDR3 DNA: TGTGCCAGCAGGAGAAGGGACCCGGGAGTTTGGGATACGCAGTATTTT

V gene: TRBV6-5
J gene: TRBJ1-1
clone size: .
D gene: .
CDR3 protein: CASSSRGGNTEAFF
CDR3 DNA: TGTGCCAGCAGTTCCAGGGGCGGGAACACTGAAGCTTTCTTT

V gene: TRBV5-6
J gene: TRBJ1-1
clone size: few
D gene: TRBD1
CDR3 protein: CASSADRGDYTEAFF
CDR3 DNA: TGTGCCAGCAGCGCGGACAGGGGGGACTACACTGAAGCTTTCTTT

V gene: TRBV9
J gene: TRBJ2-4
clone size: .
D gene: .
CDR3 protein: CASSVGATVAAKNIQYF
CDR3 DNA: TGTGCCAGCAGCGTAGGTGCGACAGTCGCAGCCAAAAACATTCAGTACTTC

V gene: TRBV30
J gene: TRBJ2-2
clone size: .
D gene: TRBD1
CDR3 protein: CACSGGNTGELFF
CDR3 DNA: TGTGCCTGTTCAGGGGGTAACACCGGGGAGCTGTTTTTT

V gene: TRBV5-4
J gene: TRBJ1-3
clone size: .
D gene: TRBD1
CDR3 protein: CASSPDRGLSGNTIYF
CDR3 DNA: TGTGCCAGCAGCCCCGACAGGGGACTCTCTGGAAACACCATATATTTT

V gene: TRBV10-3
J gene: TRBJ2-3
clone size: .
D gene: TRBD1
CDR3 protein: CAISADRGGTDTQYF
CDR3 DNA: TGTGCCATCAGTGCTGACAGGGGCGGCACAGATACGCAGTATTTT

V gene: TRBV14
J gene: TRBJ2-7
clone size: .
D gene: TRBD2
CDR3 protein: CASSQDSGSHEQYF
CDR3 DNA: TGTGCCAGCAGCCAAGATAGCGGGAGCCACGAGCAGTACTTC

V gene: TRBV11-1
J gene: TRBJ2-2
clone size: few
D gene: TRBD2
CDR3 protein: CASSRDSGGYTGELFF
CDR3 DNA: TGTGCCAGCAGCAGAGATAGCGGGGGCTACACCGGGGAGCTGTTTTTT

V gene: TRBV19
J gene: TRBJ2-7
clone size: .
D gene: TRBD1
CDR3 protein: CASSTSSGQGSMLAEQYF
CDR3 DNA: TGTGCCAGTAGCACTTCCTCCGGACAGGGTTCTATGCTGGCCGAGCAGTACTTC

V gene: TRBV28
J gene: TRBJ1-5
clone size: .
D gene: .
CDR3 protein: CASGSQGNQPQHF
CDR3 DNA: TGTGCCAGCGGTTCGCAGGGCAATCAGCCCCAGCATTTT

V gene: TRBV30
J gene: TRBJ2-7
clone size: .
D gene: TRBD1
CDR3 protein: CAWSEQGIEQYF
CDR3 DNA: TGTGCCTGGAGTGAACAGGGGATCGAGCAGTACTTC

V gene: TRBV29-1
J gene: TRBJ2-7
clone size: .
D gene: TRBD1
CDR3 protein: CSVQKGQGLNEQYF
CDR3 DNA: TGCAGCGTTCAAAAGGGACAGGGTCTGAACGAGCAGTACTTC

V gene: TRBV11-3
J gene: TRBJ2-7
clone size: .
D gene: .
CDR3 protein: CASSPTRGAYEQYF
CDR3 DNA: TGTGCCAGCAGTCCTACCAGGGGCGCCTACGAGCAGTACTTC

V gene: TRBV23-1
J gene: TRBJ1-5
clone size: few
D gene: .
CDR3 protein: CASSQSSWGGGNQPQHF
CDR3 DNA: TGCGCCAGCAGTCAATCGAGTTGGGGGGGCGGCAATCAGCCCCAGCATTTT

V gene: TRBV7-8
J gene: TRBJ2-3
clone size: .
D gene: TRBD2
CDR3 protein: CASSLDGAGEDTQYF
CDR3 DNA: TGTGCCAGCAGCTTAGACGGAGCGGGAGAAGATACGCAGTATTTT

V gene: TRBV5-1
J gene: TRBJ1-1
clone size: .
D gene: TRBD1
CDR3 protein: CASSSLTGLNTEAFF
CDR3 DNA: TGCGCCAGCAGCTCCCTGACAGGGTTGAACACTGAAGCTTTCTTT